This entry lists 30 T cell receptor beta chains sequenced from one sample in a study of cytomegalovirus exposure and HLA in healthy donors. The PCR ran on 60 Vbeta and 13 Jbeta primers. Profiled with immunoSEQ multiplex PCR; TCRdb holds only in-frame clones, not every one. The data contain about 190,000 clones, 70% to 90% of them singletons. Sequences were obtained from PBMCs. These receptors came from a woman aged 18-29 years in good health and CMV-seropositive.

The chain links TRBV7-9 to TRBJ1-1, with 7 nucleotides matching TRBD1. The CDR3 runs 15 residues. The J segment lost 1 base and the V segment lost 4 bases, leaving 6 bases of the junction unmatched. CDR1 is SEHNR and CDR2 is FQNEAQ in the germline V gene (reference sequence). CDR3 nucleotides: TGTGCCAGCAGCTCCAGGACAGGTCGGAACACTGAAGCTTTCTTT. Protein product: CASSSRTGRNTEAFF.

This chain connects TRBV5-1 to TRBJ2-5; possibly TRBD1 for D (5 bases). Trimming cost V 4 bases and J 3 bases, with 13 bases left between them. The germline V gene has CDR1 SGHRS and CDR2 YFSETQ. The CDR3 consists of 14 residues. The CDR3 spells CASSLWPGKETQYF. Here the CDR3 DNA reads TGCGCCAGCAGCCTATGGCCAGGGAAAGAGACCCAGTACTTC. Together with reference TRBV5-1 and TRBJ2-5, the CDR3 gives the full variable domain: KAGVTQTPRYLIKTRGQQVTLSCSPISGHRSVSWYQQTPGQGLQFLFEYFSETQRNKGNFPGRFSGRQFSNSRSEMNVSTLELGDSALYLCASSLWPGKETQYFGPGTRLLVL.

The chain carries TRBV7-9 and TRBJ2-3, with D possibly being TRBD2 (6 bases). CDR3 size: 15 residues. CDR1 and CDR2 from the germline V gene are SEHNR and FQNEAQ (reference sequence). The V end was cut by 1 base, the J end by 2 bases, with 10 bases between. The CDR3 region is CASSLGAGNTDTQYF. As DNA, the CDR3 is TGTGCCAGCAGCTTAGGGGCGGGGAACACAGATACGCAGTATTTT. The whole variable domain, remainder taken from reference TRBV7-9 and TRBJ2-3, is DTGVSQNPRHKITKRGQNVTFRCDPISEHNRLYWYRQTLGQGPEFLTYFQNEAQLEKSRLLSDRFSAERPKGSFSTLEIQRTEQGDSAMYLCASSLGAGNTDTQYFGPGTRLTVL.

The chain carries TRBV28 and TRBJ1-1, with 12 bases that match TRBD1. The germline gives CDR1 MDHEN, CDR2 SYDVKM. Trimming cost V 5 bases and J 1 base; bases outside gene matches: 14. The length of the CDR3 is 19 residues. The CDR3 DNA reads as TGTGCCAGCAGTCCTAACCCGGGACAGGGGGCATTTACGAACACTGAAGCTTTCTTT. This gives the protein CASSPNPGQGAFTNTEAFF.

The gene calls are TRBV7-6 and TRBJ2-3, with TRBD2 matching over 8 bases. The length of the CDR3 is 13 residues. The V gene end was trimmed by 5 bases and the J gene end by 10 bases; junction bases not matched to a gene: 8. Germline V gives CDR1 SGHVS, CDR2 FNYEAQ. The CDR3 DNA reads TGTGCCAGCAGCCTCGGGGGGGCTCGGTCGCAGTATTTT. As protein: CASSLGGARSQYF.

The chain has TRBV7-9 and TRBJ2-7; TRBD1 agrees at 7 bases. The CDR3 runs to 12 residues. Germline lookup yields CDR1 SEHNR and CDR2 FQNEAQ (reference sequence). V shed 5 bases, J shed 5 bases, and the junction held 3 bases outside the gene matches. The CDR3 sequence: CASSQTGNEQYF. The CDR3 nucleotides are TGTGCCAGCAGCCAGACAGGGAACGAGCAGTACTTC.

The J gene is TRBJ2-7, the V gene TRBV11-2; 7 bases are shared with TRBD2. This CDR3 is built from 14 residues. V lost 2 bases, J lost 1 base, and 2 bases stayed unmatched. Germline CDR1 reads SGHAT; CDR2 reads FQNNGV. The chain's CDR3 is CASSLSAGSYEQYF. The CDR3 coding sequence is TGTGCCAGCAGCTTATCAGCGGGATCCTACGAGCAGTACTTC.

The chain is built from TRBV29-1 and TRBJ1-1; D is uncertain. V lost 3 bases to trimming and J lost 0 bases, with 8 bases between them. Germline V gene sequence: CDR1 SQVTM, CDR2 ANQGSEA. The length of the CDR3 is 13 residues. The CDR3 is CSVEQQMNTEAFF. The CDR3 nucleotides read TGCAGCGTTGAGCAACAGATGAACACTGAAGCTTTCTTT.

The rearrangement uses TRBV21-1 and TRBJ2-5; the tabulated D call, TRBD2, remains unverified against the DNA. TRBV21-1 is classified as a pseudogene. The CDR3 has 17 residues. This CDR3 reads CASSKPASGGKQETQYF. DNA of the CDR3: TGTGCCAGCAGCAAACCCGCCAGCGGGGGGAAACAAGAGACCCAGTACTTC.

Worth noting for this clone: Other DNA sequences within the sample encode an identical CDR3. The rearrangement joins TRBV6-4 to TRBJ2-3; 9 positions match TRBD2. Per germline, CDR1 MRHNA and CDR2 SNTAGT. J lost 1 base, V lost 4 bases, and 3 bases had no gene match. CDR3 length: 15 amino acids. The CDR3 sequence is CASSGSSGGTDTQYF. The CDR3 DNA reads as TGTGCCAGCAGTGGATCTAGCGGGGGCACAGATACGCAGTATTTT.

This chain links TRBV11-2 with TRBJ2-1; D uncertain. The CDR3 length is 14 residues. Trimming stripped 3 bases from V and 5 bases from J, with 11 bases between. Germline assignment: CDR1 SGHAT and CDR2 FQNNGV. The CDR3 protein is CASSFLKANNEQFF. The CDR3 bases are TGTGCCAGCAGCTTTTTGAAAGCGAACAATGAGCAGTTCTTC.

The chain is built from TRBV18 and TRBJ2-1; 8 nucleotides agree with TRBD1. The CDR3 loop spans 17 amino acids. With 4 bases clipped from V and 3 bases from J, the junction kept 11 bases outside the gene matches. Germline values: CDR1 KGHSH, CDR2 LQKENI. CDR3 nucleotides: TGTGCCAGCTCACGTGGTGGTAACAGGGGGTACTACAATGAGCAGTTCTTC. Its translation: CASSRGGNRGYYNEQFF.

The chain carries TRBV10-1 and TRBJ2-5; a weak D match, TRBD2 (6 bases). The CDR3 totals 15 residues. CDR1 and CDR2 from the germline V gene are WNHNN and SYGVQD (reference sequence). Trimming pared 0 bases from V and 1 base from J, leaving 9 bases between. The CDR3 spells CASSESMGGQETQYF. The CDR3 coding sequence is TGCGCCAGCAGTGAGTCGATGGGGGGCCAAGAGACCCAGTACTTC.

The gene calls are TRBV7-3 and TRBJ2-5, with TRBD1 matching 9 bases. The CDR3 length is 13 residues. Losses at the gene ends were 4 bases for V and 5 bases for J; bases not matched to a gene: 2. Germline CDR1 SGHTA, CDR2 FQGTGA. The CDR3 nucleotides read TGTGCCAGCAGCTCAGGACAGGGGGAGACCCAGTACTTC. As protein: CASSSGQGETQYF.

The chain has TRBV10-2 and TRBJ2-1, with 7 positions matching TRBD1. The CDR3 length is 15 residues. Germline V gene lookup returns CDR1 WSHSY and CDR2 SAAADI. The J segment lost 3 bases and the V segment lost 6 bases, leaving 8 bases of the junction unmatched. The chain's CDR3 is CASSQDRSVYNEQFF. The CDR3 nucleotides are TGCGCCAGCAGCCAGGACAGGTCAGTCTACAATGAGCAGTTCTTC.

Only a few counts were recorded for this clone. V and J are TRBV27 and TRBJ2-3; TRBD2 aligns across 12 bases. Germline-derived CDR1 and CDR2 are MNHEY and SMNVEV (reference sequence). CDR3 length: 16 amino acids. With 5 bases clipped from V and 0 bases from J, the junction kept 3 bases outside the gene matches. The CDR3 loop reads CASSILAGGSTDTQYF. CDR3 DNA sequence: TGTGCCAGCAGTATACTAGCGGGGGGTAGCACAGATACGCAGTATTTT.

This clone was observed a handful of times. This chain links TRBV15 with TRBJ1-6, with 7 bases lining up with TRBD1. The CDR3 loop spans 16 amino acids. Germline lookup yields CDR1 LNHNV and CDR2 YYDKDF (reference sequence). After removal of 0 bases from V and 6 bases from J, the junction contained 5 bases not matched to a gene. For the CDR3, the DNA is TGTGCCACCAGCAGAGATTATGGGACAGTTAATTCACCCCTCCACTTT. The encoded protein is CATSRDYGTVNSPLHF. Based on the CDR3 plus reference TRBV15 and TRBJ1-6, the full variable domain is DAMVIQNPRYQVTQFGKPVTLSCSQTLNHNVMYWYQQKSSQAPKLLFHYYDKDFNNEADTPDNFQSRRPNTSFCFLDIRSPGLGDTAMYLCATSRDYGTVNSPLHFGNGTRLTVT.

The V call is TRBV2, the J call TRBJ1-2; D is perhaps TRBD1 (5 bases). This CDR3 is built from 15 residues. CDR1 and CDR2 (germline): SNHLY, FYNNEI. V lost 6 bases and J lost 8, with 22 bases in between. The CDR3 loop reads CASRVEDIPSIGYTF. CDR3 in DNA: TGTGCCAGCAGGGTAGAGGACATCCCGTCTATCGGCTACACCTTC.

V usage is TRBV6-1 and J usage is TRBJ1-2, with D perhaps matching TRBD1 (6 bases). The V end was cut by 6 bases, the J end by 5 bases, with 16 bases between. Germline V gene data show CDR1 as MNHNS and CDR2 as SASEGT. The CDR3 is 14 amino acids. Here the CDR3 DNA reads TGTGCCAGCAGCCTCCCGGACCAGGGGTATGGCTACACCTTC. This encodes CASSLPDQGYGYTF.

The chain recombines TRBV5-4 with TRBJ2-5; D call uncertain. The CDR3 is 13 residues long. V gave up 2 bases and J gave up 2 bases, with 7 bases separating them. Germline CDR1 is SGHNT and CDR2 is YYREEE (reference sequence). The CDR3 coding sequence is TGTGCCAGCAGCTTACTAAGTCAAGAGACCCAGTACTTC. This encodes CASSLLSQETQYF.

This clone was seen a handful of times. The rearrangement links TRBV5-1 to TRBJ2-2, with 10 bases that match TRBD2. CDR1 and CDR2 from the germline V gene are SGHRS and YFSETQ. The junction had 13 bases not matched to a gene; V was cut back by 1 base and J by 4 bases. This CDR3 has 19 amino acids. The CDR3 is CASSLFLLAGVTGTGELFF. CDR3 bases: TGCGCCAGCAGCTTGTTTCTCCTAGCGGGGGTCACGGGCACCGGGGAGCTGTTTTTT.

This chain connects TRBV5-4 to TRBJ1-1; 10 nucleotides agree with TRBD1. J lost 4 bases, V lost 3 bases, and 0 bases had no gene match. This CDR3 region has 13 residues. CDR1 is SGHNT and CDR2 is YYREEE in the germline V gene (reference sequence). The CDR3 DNA sequence: TGTGCCAGCAGCTGGGACAGGGGCACTGAAGCTTTCTTT. Translated: CASSWDRGTEAFF. Full variable domain (rest looked up from reference TRBV5-4 and TRBJ1-1): ETGVTQSPTHLIKTRGQQVTLRCSSQSGHNTVSWYQQALGQGPQFIFQYYREEENGRGNFPPRFSGLQFPNYSSELNVNALELDDSALYLCASSWDRGTEAFFGQGTRLTVV.

V usage is TRBV27 and J usage is TRBJ2-5; D gene uncertain. V lost 5 bases and J 3 bases, leaving 10 bases between the germline ends. The CDR3 runs to 13 residues. CDR1 and CDR2 from the germline V gene are MNHEY and SMNVEV (reference sequence). The CDR3 sequence: CASSRLREETQYF. CDR3 sequence (DNA): TGTGCCAGCAGTCGGCTCCGGGAAGAGACCCAGTACTTC.

The chain uses TRBV19 and TRBJ2-1, with D possibly being TRBD2 (6 bases). Germline CDR1 LNHDA, CDR2 SQIVND (reference sequence). The V gene lost 9 bases and the J gene lost 10 bases, with 16 bases spanning the gap. The CDR3 is 12 amino acids. CDR3 residues: CASTGTPTEQFF. The CDR3 nucleotides are TGTGCCAGCACCGGGACTCCGACGGAGCAGTTCTTC.

This rearrangement joins TRBV7-3 to TRBJ2-1, with 10 nucleotides matching TRBD2. CDR3 length: 15 amino acids. From germline, CDR1 is SGHTA and CDR2 FQGTGA. With 0 bases clipped from V and 8 bases from J, the junction kept 4 bases outside the gene matches. CDR3 sequence: CASSLTLAGGDEQFF. For the CDR3, the DNA is TGTGCCAGCAGCTTAACTTTAGCGGGGGGCGATGAGCAGTTCTTC.

This clone was recorded a few times. The V gene is TRBV27, the J gene TRBJ1-6; D is undetermined. This CDR3 spans 15 amino acids. Trimming pared 2 bases from V and 6 bases from J, leaving 11 bases between. Germline CDR1 is MNHEY and CDR2 is SMNVEV (reference sequence). The CDR3 here is CASSLGGVANSPLHF. The CDR3, as DNA: TGTGCCAGCAGTTTAGGCGGGGTTGCTAATTCACCCCTCCACTTT.

The rearrangement joins TRBV6-6 to TRBJ1-6, with 9 bases matching TRBD1. Germline V gene sequence: CDR1 MNHNY, CDR2 SVGAGI (reference sequence). The junction had 6 bases not matched to a gene; V was cut back by 6 bases and J by 9 bases. The CDR3 length is 14 residues. For the CDR3, the DNA is TGTGCCAGCAGCAGGGACAGGGCGAGTTCACCCCTCCACTTT. Translated: CASSRDRASSPLHF.

The J gene is TRBJ2-7, the V gene TRBV10-1, with 9 positions matching TRBD2. Germline V lookup: CDR1 WNHNN, CDR2 SYGVQD (reference sequence). The ends lost 0 bases at V and 4 bases at J; junction bases unmatched: 10. The CDR3 contains 17 residues. CDR3 sequence: CASSESVGGGAGYEQYV. The CDR3 DNA reads as TGCGCCAGCAGTGAGTCGGTGGGCGGGGGGGCGGGTTACGAGCAGTACGTC.

This clone was picked up a small number of times. This chain uses TRBV4-1 with TRBJ1-3; D ambiguous. The V end was cut by 0 bases, the J end by 1 base, with 7 bases between. Germline V CDR1 and CDR2: MGHRA, YSYEKL. The CDR3 sequence is 15 residues long. Here the CDR3 reads CASSQDMSSGNTIYF. CDR3 bases: TGCGCCAGCAGCCAAGATATGTCTTCTGGAAACACCATATATTTT.

J is TRBJ2-5 and V is TRBV5-4; 7 nucleotides align to TRBD2. This CDR3 is built from 15 residues. CDR1 SGHNT and CDR2 YYREEE come from the germline V gene (reference sequence). With 5 bases clipped from V and 4 bases from J, the junction kept 11 bases outside the gene matches. The CDR3 DNA sequence: TGTGCCAGCAGGAAGGGCGGGGGTGACCCAGAGACCCAGTACTTC. Translated: CASRKGGGDPETQYF.